The clone carrying this TCR beta chain was counted at least ten times. Uncontrolled infection, other autoimmune disease, pregnancy or lactation led to exclusion. Clinical symptoms, serum thyroxine and TRAb, thyroid ultrasound and orbital computed tomography together formed the diagnostic basis. This sample is part of a study of T cells in Graves' hyperthyroidism and ophthalmopathy. TCR beta CDR3 regions were amplified from RNA. The HTBI primer set drove a first-round RT-PCR of the TCR CDR3. TCRdb redid the calling of the multiplex PCR reads with MiXCR, one entry per CDR3 protein. The sample holds roughly 99,000 distinct CDR3 sequences, about a sixth seen once. V was clipped by 1 base and J by 4 bases; unmatched bases: 2. This CDR3 has 15 residues. Germline CDR1 reads SGHAT; CDR2 reads FQNNGV.

Specimen: blood. The V call is TRBV11-2, the J call TRBJ2-5; 11 bases agree with TRBD1. The TCR comes from a woman aged 45-65 years with Graves' hyperthyroidism. In DNA, the CDR3 is TGTGCCAGCAGCTTAGGGACAGGGGGCCGAGAGACCCAGTACTTC. Its translation: CASSLGTGGRETQYF.